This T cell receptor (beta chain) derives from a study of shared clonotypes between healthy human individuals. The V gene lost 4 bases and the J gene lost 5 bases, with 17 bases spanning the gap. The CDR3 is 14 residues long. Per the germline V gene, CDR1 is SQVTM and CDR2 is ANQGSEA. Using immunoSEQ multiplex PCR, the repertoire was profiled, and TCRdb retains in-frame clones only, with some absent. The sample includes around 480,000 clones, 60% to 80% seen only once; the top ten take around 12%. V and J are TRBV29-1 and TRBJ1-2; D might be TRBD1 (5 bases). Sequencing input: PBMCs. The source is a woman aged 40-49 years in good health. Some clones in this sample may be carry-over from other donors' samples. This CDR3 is CSVVTAQGIYGYTF. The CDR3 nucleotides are TGCAGCGTTGTGACCGCCCAGGGCATATATGGCTACACCTTC. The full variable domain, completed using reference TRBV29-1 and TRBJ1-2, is SAVISQKPSRDICQRGTSLTIQCQVDSQVTMMFWYRQQPGQSLTLIATANQGSEATYESGFVIDKFPISRPNLTFSTLTVSNMSPEDSSIYLCSVVTAQGIYGYTFGSGTRLTVV.